This T cell receptor beta chain was captured by sequencing in a study of T cells after posttransplantation cyclophosphamide (dated by TCRdb to about 2016). Broadly, across the study: The study tracked T cell repertoire reconstitution by TRB sequencing after myeloablative bone marrow transplantation using posttransplantation cyclophosphamide as GVHD prophylaxis. Antigen receptor sequencing covered samples from 30 to 45 PTCy-treated patients and 15 to 20 of their related bone marrow donors. Blood from every one of the roughly 30 PTCy patients who had 1-year posttransplant specimens underwent TRB sequencing. Up to roughly 3 additional blood samples from 2 to 5.2 years after transplant were also TRB-sequenced in 3 patients, as was pretransplant blood from 4 patients. Because TRA and TRB clonality were tightly correlated in fewer than 10 samples, subsequent TCR analyses were focused on TRB only. Public TRB sequences were compared against a database of over 3,000 sequences linked to responses to pathogens, tumor antigens, self-antigens and alloantigens. Points the paper makes about the study in general: Donor-recipient similarity was low at 1-2 months but increased during the first year, and donor CD8+ memory clones often dominated later blood repertoires. Across the approximately 48 patients, TRB clonality was highly associated with recipient CMV seropositivity and CMV reactivation, and diversity with PTCy was similar to that in the CNI/methotrexate controls. The TRB repertoires of T cells infiltrating skin or GI tract showed only limited overlap with the TRB repertoires of T cells in blood.

Genomic DNA was the input for TRB sequencing, which was run either with the immunoSEQ assay at survey resolution or with the hsTCRB kit. The original pipeline was this. The immunoSEQ software was used for initial read processing, and the LymphoSeq R package was used for repertoire analyses. Clonality was computed as 1 minus normalized Shannon entropy, and a Gini coefficient was also calculated for each TRB dataset. Phenotypes of unsorted samples were inferred by mapping TRB sequences from sorted subsets of the recipient or donor onto unsorted samples of the same recipient. TCRdb provides this immuneACCESS table in a form limited to in-frame rearrangements. Some clones are lacking; in checked studies, under half of them reflect an unresolved V gene, and why the rest are absent is not known. V and J calls and clone size follow that table, whereas D and trimming were derived from the DNA. The sample table contains about 6,900 clones; only one count was recorded for around 80% of them. 27% of the sample rests with the top ten.

On this clone: Its antigen target is currently unknown. No much larger clone exists at a distance of one base, and base qualities are not known.

In light of the paper, this sample's treatment or condition label describes: high-dose cyclophosphamide on days +3 and +4 as single-agent GVHD prophylaxis. PTCy patients received busulfan and fludarabine conditioning, a related or unrelated marrow graft, and cyclophosphamide on days +3 and +4. PTCy-treated patients were drawn from a prospective multi-institutional clinical trial. Peripheral blood and bone marrow mononuclear cells were isolated by Ficoll-Hypaque density centrifugation and cryopreserved. CD4+ and CD8+ T cells, including naive and memory subsets, were sorted by FACS using a FACSAria II. CDR1 and CDR2, looked up from the germline V gene (reference sequence), are LNHDA and SQIVND. The CDR3 contains 21 residues, cysteine and phenylalanine counted. Only the CDR3 DNA stays, 63 bases, in frame from base 1. V sheds 3 bases and J sheds 2 bases, leaving 31 bases between their ends.

The chain employs TRBV19 and TRBJ1-2; the D region possibly corresponds to TRBD1 (5 bases align). Sequenced here: CD8+ T cells sorted from PBMCs, sampled 1404 days after allogeneic stem cell transplant with posttransplant cyclophosphamide. This clonotype originated in a female patient in her 50s who received an allogeneic stem cell transplant from a related donor, was CMV-positive, and had no GVHD. Once a transplant has taken place, some T cells may be donor derived. The CDR3 in this case is CASSIDLQTEAFSGRNYGYTF. The DNA is TGTGCCAGTAGTATTGATTTGCAGACAGAAGCATTTTCGGGCAGGAACTATGGCTACACCTTC. The full variable domain, completed from the reference TRBV19 and TRBJ1-2 proteins outside the CDR3, reads DGGITQSPKYLFRKEGQNVTLSCEQNLNHDAMYWYRQDPGQGLRLIYYSQIVNDFQKGDIAEGYSVSREKKESFPLTVTSAQKNPTAFYLCASSIDLQTEAFSGRNYGYTFGSGTRLTVV.